The present T cell receptor (beta chain) was sequenced within a study of control samples from healthy donors and cancer patients. Generated by immunoSEQ multiplex PCR, the TCRdb table keeps only in-frame clones and is missing some. The repertoire has 150,000 to 200,000 clones, over 85% of them found once; the top ten carry about 12%. This receptor was taken from a man aged 25-45 years in good health. Sequencing was carried out using blood.

CDR3 nucleotide sequence: TGCAGTGCAAGTTTAGGGAGAGGCGAGCAGTACTTC. It codes for CSASLGRGEQYF. The chain uses TRBV20-1 and TRBJ2-7, with D possibly being TRBD2 (5 bases). The CDR3 is 12 amino acids. V was trimmed by 6 bases and J by 6 bases, leaving 15 bases between them. Germline CDR1 DFQATT, CDR2 SNEGSKA (reference sequence).